The 6 T cell receptor beta chains reported below all come from one sample, sequenced in a study of T-cell reconstitution after alpha-beta-depleted transplantation in children. Preparation of the TCRbeta library involved a method that used unique molecular identifiers. TCRdb re-called the PCR reads through MiXCR, storing one row per CDR3 protein. The data show some 840,000 distinct CDR3 sequences, roughly 15% seen once. The sample here was PBMCs, mostly from graft donor cells, taken 360 days after TCRalphabeta/CD19-depleted stem cell transplant. The source is a male patient between 10 and 17 years old who had a stem cell transplant for acute lymphoblastic leukemia, so the T cells may come from the graft donor.

This clonotype was detected only a few times. J is TRBJ2-1 and V is TRBV20-1, with 9 nucleotides matching TRBD2. V shed 5 bases and J 8 bases; nucleotides not matched to a gene: 13. The CDR3 extends over 15 amino acids. CDR1 is DFQATT and CDR2 is SNEGSKA in the germline V gene (reference sequence). The CDR3 is CSAAGGREGQDEQFF. The CDR3 bases are TGCAGTGCTGCCGGGGGGCGGGAGGGCCAAGATGAGCAGTTCTTC.

This clonotype was seen a handful of times. The chain carries TRBV25-1 and TRBJ1-1; D call uncertain. This CDR3 has 12 residues. CDR1 MGHDK and CDR2 SYGVNS come from the germline V gene. V gave up 6 bases and J gave up 6 bases, with 11 bases separating them. The CDR3 reads CASRGGGSEAFF. CDR3 in DNA: TGTGCCAGCAGGGGCGGAGGTTCTGAAGCTTTCTTT.

The V and J genes are TRBV7-3 and TRBJ2-7; possible D gene TRBD2, 6 bases. Trimming removed 2 bases from V and 3 bases from J, with 14 bases in between. The CDR3 is 15 residues long. Germline CDR1 reads SGHTA; CDR2 reads FQGTGA. CDR3 sequence (DNA): TGTGCCAGCAGCTTAGGTGTGGGCGGGATCTACGAGCAGTACTTC. Amino acids: CASSLGVGGIYEQYF.

This clonotype has ten or more counts. The V call is TRBV5-1, the J call TRBJ2-5; TRBD1 or TRBD2 may be the D gene (5 bases each). CDR1 and CDR2 (germline): SGHRS, YFSETQ. The CDR3 is 14 amino acids. Trimming pared 1 base from V and 5 bases from J, leaving 12 bases between. CDR3 loop: CASSLIVEGETQYF. CDR3 DNA: TGCGCCAGCAGCTTGATTGTCGAGGGGGAGACCCAGTACTTC.

This chain joins TRBV9 and TRBJ2-1; TRBD1 matches 8 bases. This CDR3 spans 15 amino acids. The V and J ends lost 0 bases and 2 bases, in that order; junction bases with no gene match: 1. Germline CDR1 is SGDLS and CDR2 is YYNGEE. CDR3 sequence: CASSVVGQAYNEQFF. CDR3 sequence (DNA): TGTGCCAGCAGCGTAGTGGGACAGGCCTACAATGAGCAGTTCTTC.

The chain carries TRBV5-1 and TRBJ1-4; the D gene is possibly TRBD1 (6 bases). The CDR3 covers 14 residues. Germline CDR1 and CDR2: SGHRS and YFSETQ. V lost 1 base to trimming and J lost 4 bases, with 8 bases between them. The CDR3: CASSLTGNNEKLFF. The CDR3 bases are TGCGCCAGCAGCTTGACAGGGAATAATGAAAAACTGTTTTTT.